The T cell receptor (beta chain) described here comes from a study of blood T cells in healthy people across ages. This clonotype was counted a few times. This CDR3 has 14 amino acids. Trimming took off 5 bases at V and 8 bases at J, with 13 bases between the two ends. CDR1 is SGHVS, CDR2 FNYEAQ, per germline. Extracted total RNA amounted to at least 5.5 micrograms for each sample. The use of a sample-barcoded 5' primer and a J-beta primer mix characterized a second PCR of roughly 6 to 11 cycles. Using its own MiXCR run on the 5' RACE reads, TCRdb lists one record per CDR3 protein. This repertoire shows about 780,000 distinct CDR3 sequences, about half found once; its top ten account for around 18%.

The source is an elderly man in good health. The chain uses TRBV7-6 and TRBJ1-6; no firm D call. Sequences were obtained from blood. The CDR3 region is CASSPRRGDSPLHF. In nucleotides, the CDR3 is TGTGCCAGCAGCCCTAGGCGGGGAGATTCACCCCTCCACTTT.